These T cell receptor beta chains were read from a single sample in a study of prognosis after radiotherapy for stage I lung cancer. TCRdb re-analysed the multiplex PCR reads in MiXCR, keeping a single row per CDR3 protein. This sample has 30,000 to 40,000 distinct CDR3 sequences, with around 30% found just once. The starting material was PBMCs, obtained before or after stereotactic body radiation therapy (not recorded which). These receptors were taken from a donor over 45 with non-small cell lung cancer. The CDR3 runs from the conserved cysteine through the conserved F or W. The order of the fields is D gene, V gene, J gene, clone size, CDR3 DNA, CDR3 protein. A D gene is named only where the DNA matches it firmly. Size is stated for part of the rows, as once, few or many counts, or as a class when the clone is expanded.

>-|TRBV12-3/TRBV12-4|TRBJ2-2|-
TGTGCCAGCCTGAGTTCCCCCTGGGAGTTGTTTTTT
CASLSSPWELFF
>-|TRBV29-1|TRBJ2-5|many
TGCAGCGTTGAACAGAGTGCCGTGGAGACCCAGTACTTC
CSVEQSAVETQYF
>-|TRBV6-1|TRBJ1-4|many
TGTGCCAGCAGTGAGGGGCCGGGGCTAACAACTAATGAAAAACTGTTTTTT
CASSEGPGLTTNEKLFF
>TRBD1|TRBV3-1|TRBJ1-1|many
TGTGCCAGCAGCCCGATAACAGGGGGCACTGAAGCTTTCTTT
CASSPITGGTEAFF
>-|TRBV3-1|TRBJ1-4|-
TGTGCCAGCAGCCAGGCCGCAACTAATGAAAAACTGTTTTTT
CASSQAATNEKLFF
>-|TRBV3-2|TRBJ2-1|many
TGTGCCAGCAGCCAAGATCACCGGGACAGGGACAATGAGCAGTTCTTC
CASSQDHRDRDNEQFF
>TRBD1|TRBV6-1|TRBJ1-2|many
TGTGCCAGCAATGGACCCGGGACAGGGCCCTATGGCTACACCTTC
CASNGPGTGPYGYTF
>-|TRBV7-3|TRBJ2-1|many
TGTGCCAGCAGCCTAGGTAACCGGGGAAATGAGCAGTTCTTC
CASSLGNRGNEQFF
>TRBD1|TRBV9|TRBJ1-2|many
TGTGCCAGCAGCGTAGGGACCTCCGGGACAGGGAACTATGGCTACACCTTC
CASSVGTSGTGNYGYTF
>-|TRBV24-1|TRBJ1-1|-
TGTGCCACCAGTGAGACGGCTGACACTGAAGCTTTCTTT
CATSETADTEAFF
>TRBD1|TRBV5-1|TRBJ2-7|-
TGCGCCAGCAGCTTCAGGGACAGGGGCTACGAGCAGTACTTC
CASSFRDRGYEQYF
>TRBD1|TRBV19|TRBJ2-7|many
TGTGCCAGTAGTGCCGGGACAGCGAGCTCCTACGAGCAGTACTTC
CASSAGTASSYEQYF
>-|TRBV28|TRBJ1-3|many
TGTGCCAGCAGTCCCATGAGGGGGGCTGGGAACACCATATATTTT
CASSPMRGAGNTIYF
>TRBD1|TRBV5-5|TRBJ1-2|many
TGTGCCAGCAGCTTTAGGACAGGGTTTGATGGCTACACCTTC
CASSFRTGFDGYTF
>TRBD2|TRBV27|TRBJ2-2|-
TGTGCCAGCAGTATGACTAGCGGGAGCCCCGGGGAGCTGTTTTTT
CASSMTSGSPGELFF
>-|TRBV12-3/TRBV12-4|TRBJ1-1|many
TGTGCCAGCAGTTTAGGCGAGGGAACTGAAGCTTTCTTT
CASSLGEGTEAFF
>-|TRBV6-1|TRBJ1-5|many
TGTGCCAGCAGGGTAGGGGATCATCAGCCCCAGCATTTT
CASRVGDHQPQHF
>-|TRBV6-5|TRBJ2-7|once
TGTGCCAGCAGTTACTTTCGAGGGGTGACCGAGCAGTACTTC
CASSYFRGVTEQYF
>-|TRBV7-8|TRBJ2-2|many
TGTGCCAGCAGCCAAGCTTTTGGGGAGCTGTTTTTT
CASSQAFGELFF
>-|TRBV28|TRBJ1-4|-
TGTGCCAGCAGTTTTAGGACTGCCGCAGGAAAACTGTTTTTT
CASSFRTAAGKLFF
>-|TRBV20-1|TRBJ2-3|-
TGCAGTGCGAGAGGGGAAGAGCTTCAAGATACGCAGTATTTT
CSARGEELQDTQYF
>-|TRBV20-1|TRBJ1-5|many
TGCAGTGCTACACCGGGACTCAAGTACCAGCCCCAGCATTTT
CSATPGLKYQPQHF
>-|TRBV28|TRBJ1-2|many
TGTGCCAGCAGTCCCTTTTCGTCGCCATCGGGTGGCTACACCTTC
CASSPFSSPSGGYTF
>-|TRBV24-1|TRBJ2-6|many
TGTGCCACCAGCGGTGGGGCCAACGTCCTGACTTTC
CATSGGANVLTF
>-|TRBV6-1|TRBJ1-2|many
TGTGCCAGCAGTAAGCGGGACGCACAAATCTATGGCTACACCTTC
CASSKRDAQIYGYTF
>TRBD1|TRBV11-2|TRBJ1-1|many
TGTGCCAGCAGCTTAGAGGGCGCACCGGGACAGGGGGCGTGGGGGACTACTGAAGCTTTCTTT
CASSLEGAPGQGAWGTTEAFF
>-|TRBV19|TRBJ1-1|once
TGTGCCAGTAGTATCAGGCCCCAAATAAGCGCTGAAGCTTTCTTT
CASSIRPQISAEAFF
>-|TRBV7-3|TRBJ1-6|once
TGTGCCAGCAGCTTAAACAGATACGGGAGGGGTTCACCCCTCCACTTT
CASSLNRYGRGSPLHF
>-|TRBV6-4|TRBJ2-3|many
TGTGCCAGCGAGGGTTTCGATACGCAGTATTTT
CASEGFDTQYF
>-|TRBV19|TRBJ1-1|many
TGTGCCAGCCACGGGCCGGAGAACACTGAAGCTTTCTTT
CASHGPENTEAFF
>-|TRBV6-5|TRBJ1-1|many
TGTGCCAGCAGTTACTCAAGAGGGAACACTGAAGCTTTCTTT
CASSYSRGNTEAFF
>-|TRBV6-1|TRBJ2-2|many
TGTGCCAGCAACCCGGGGGTTAACACCGGGGAGCTGTTTTTT
CASNPGVNTGELFF
>-|TRBV11-2|TRBJ1-2|many
TGTGCCAGCAGCTTAGATCCGGACTATGGCTACACCTTC
CASSLDPDYGYTF
>TRBD2|TRBV6-2/TRBV6-3|TRBJ2-3|-
TGTGCCAGCGGTTACTGTACTAGCGGGGCAGATACGCAGTATTTT
CASGYCTSGADTQYF
>-|TRBV6-1|TRBJ2-6|many
TGTGCCAGCAGTGAAGCGCTCAACTCTGGGGCCAACGTCCTGACTTTC
CASSEALNSGANVLTF
>-|TRBV24-1|TRBJ1-1|many
TGTGCCACCAGGGATGGCCTGGGCACTGAAGCTTTCTTT
CATRDGLGTEAFF
>-|TRBV30|TRBJ1-4|many
TGTGCCTGGAATAGGATTTCGGATGAAAAACTGTTTTTT
CAWNRISDEKLFF
>TRBD1|TRBV5-1|TRBJ1-6|-
TGCGCCAGCAGCTTGGGTCCGGGACAGGATAATTCACCCCTCCACTTT
CASSLGPGQDNSPLHF
>TRBD1|TRBV12-3/TRBV12-4|TRBJ2-1|-
TGTGCCAGCAGTTCCTCCTGGACAGGGGACCCCCATCAGTTCTTC
CASSSSWTGDPHQFF
>TRBD1|TRBV19|TRBJ2-5|many
TGTGCCAGTAGCCGAGGGGGGACAGGGGCAGAGACCCAGTACTTC
CASSRGGTGAETQYF
>-|TRBV7-2|TRBJ1-4|many
TGTGCCAGCAGCGCCGGGGCCTACAGGGAGGAAAAACTGTTTTTT
CASSAGAYREEKLFF
>TRBD1|TRBV3-1|TRBJ1-5|-
TGTGCCAGCAGCCCGGCGACAGGGTGGCAGCCCCAGCATTTT
CASSPATGWQPQHF
>-|TRBV20-1|TRBJ1-1|many
TGCAGTGCTAGAGAATGGACTGAAGCTTTCTTT
CSAREWTEAFF
>-|TRBV28|TRBJ1-5|-
TGTTCCATCACCACCGGGGGGTCTTATAGCAATCAGCCCCAGCATTTT
CSITTGGSYSNQPQHF
>-|TRBV19|TRBJ2-5|many
TGTGCCAGTAGTCCCGCGGGACAGCGGTACCAAGAGACCCAGTACTTC
CASSPAGQRYQETQYF
>-|TRBV28|TRBJ2-5|many
TGTGCCAGCAGCCAGACCCTGTCCCAAGAGACCCAGTACTTC
CASSQTLSQETQYF
>-|TRBV12-3/TRBV12-4|TRBJ2-1|many
TGTGCCAGCAGTTTTCTAGTGGATGATGAGCAGTTCTTC
CASSFLVDDEQFF
>-|TRBV7-2|TRBJ1-2|many
TGTGCCAGCAGCTCTCGCAGGGAGGGCTACACCTTC
CASSSRREGYTF
>-|TRBV12-5|TRBJ1-1|many
TGTGCTAGTGGTTTGGGGCCTTTTGAAGCTTTCTTT
CASGLGPFEAFF
>-|TRBV18|TRBJ1-3|many
TGTGCCAGCCCACCACGGTTCGCAGGGGATGTTGGAAACACCATATATTTT
CASPPRFAGDVGNTIYF